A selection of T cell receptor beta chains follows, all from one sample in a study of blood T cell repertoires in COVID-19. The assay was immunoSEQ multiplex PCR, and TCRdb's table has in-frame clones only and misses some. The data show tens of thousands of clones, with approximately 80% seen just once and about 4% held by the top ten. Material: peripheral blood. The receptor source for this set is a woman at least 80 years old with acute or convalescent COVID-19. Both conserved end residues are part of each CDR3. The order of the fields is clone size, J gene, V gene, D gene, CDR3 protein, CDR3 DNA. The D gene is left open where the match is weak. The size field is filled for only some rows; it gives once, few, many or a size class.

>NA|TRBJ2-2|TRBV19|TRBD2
CAGGDPNTGELFF
TGTGCCGGGGGGGATCCTAACACCGGGGAGCTGTTTTTT
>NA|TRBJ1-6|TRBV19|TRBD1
CASSTSYHWDTGVNSPLHF
TGTGCCAGTAGTACCTCTTACCACTGGGACACAGGGGTGAATTCACCCCTCCACTTT
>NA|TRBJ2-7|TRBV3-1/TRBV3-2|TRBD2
CASSETGTSGYEQYF
TGTGCCAGCAGCGAAACCGGGACTAGCGGTTACGAGCAGTACTTC
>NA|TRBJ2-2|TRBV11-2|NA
CASSLRMTENTGELFF
TGTGCCAGCAGCTTGCGGATGACGGAGAACACCGGGGAGCTGTTTTTT
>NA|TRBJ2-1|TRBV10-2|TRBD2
CASSKTSGGYNEQFF
TGCGCCAGCAGCAAAACTAGCGGGGGGTACAATGAGCAGTTCTTC
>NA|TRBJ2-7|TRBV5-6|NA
CASSLASSYEQYF
TGTGCCAGCAGCTTGGCGAGCTCCTACGAGCAGTACTTC
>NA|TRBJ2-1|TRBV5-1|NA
CASSLEDGGAHEQFF
TGCGCCAGCAGCTTGGAGGATGGAGGGGCTCATGAGCAGTTCTTC
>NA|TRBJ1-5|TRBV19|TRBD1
CASSIVGRGLNQPQHF
TGTGCCAGTAGTATAGTGGGCAGGGGGCTGAATCAGCCCCAGCATTTT
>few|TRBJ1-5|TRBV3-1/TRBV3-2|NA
CASSQEGVRQPQHF
TGTGCCAGCAGCCAAGAAGGGGTTCGGCAGCCCCAGCATTTT
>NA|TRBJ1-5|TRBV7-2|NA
CASSLVQGDQPQHF
TGTGCCAGCAGCTTAGTGCAGGGTGATCAGCCCCAGCATTTT
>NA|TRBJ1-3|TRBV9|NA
CASSPQSGGTNTIYF
TGTGCCAGCAGCCCCCAAAGTGGAGGGACAAACACCATATATTTT
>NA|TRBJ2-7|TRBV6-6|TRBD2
CASNIAGNEQYF
TGTGCCAGCAACATAGCGGGTAATGAGCAGTACTTC
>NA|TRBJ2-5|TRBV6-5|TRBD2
CASSYGDYPPETQYF
TGTGCCAGCAGTTACGGGGACTACCCTCCGGAGACCCAGTACTTC
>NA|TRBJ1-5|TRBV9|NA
CASSVTDSNQPQHF
TGTGCCAGCAGCGTAACTGATAGCAATCAGCCCCAGCATTTT
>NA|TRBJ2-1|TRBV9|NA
CASSDQGSSNEQFF
TGTGCCAGCAGCGATCAGGGGAGTTCCAATGAGCAGTTCTTC
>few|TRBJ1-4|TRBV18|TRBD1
CASSPIQGAYEKLFF
TGTGCCAGCTCACCTATACAGGGGGCGTATGAAAAACTGTTTTTT
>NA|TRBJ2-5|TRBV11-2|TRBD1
CASSLVGQQETQYF
TGTGCCAGCAGCTTAGTGGGACAGCAAGAGACCCAGTACTTC